The 3 T cell receptor beta chains below come from one sample, sequenced in a study of blood T cells in healthy people across ages. The authors ran a second PCR of about 6 to 12 cycles using a sample-barcoded 5' primer and a J-beta primer mix. TCRdb processed the 5' RACE reads anew with MiXCR; each CDR3 protein has one entry. Counted here are about 1.4 million distinct CDR3 sequences, approximately 59% occurring once; the ten biggest clones make up 6.7%. The specimen sequenced was blood. The source is a man aged 18 to 35 in good health.

Of note for this clonotype: Its ends do not fully match the called genes, so a read error is possible. The chain combines TRBV6-6 with TRBJ2-3; 10 nucleotides align to TRBD2. CDR3 size: 17 residues. CDR1 is MNHNY and CDR2 is SVGAGI in the germline V gene (reference sequence). CDR3 loop: CACSYGASGSGTDTQYF. CDR3 sequence (DNA): TGTGCCTGCAGTTACGGGGCTAGCGGGAGCGGAACAGATACGCAGTATTTT.

The J gene is TRBJ2-7, the V gene TRBV29-1, with D possibly TRBD1 on 6 matching bases. Trimming pared 6 bases from V and 3 bases from J, leaving 18 bases between. The germline V gene encodes CDR1 SQVTM and CDR2 ANQGSEA. CDR3 length: 14 amino acids. The CDR3 loop reads CSVSGGDRFYEQYF. CDR3 nucleotides: TGCAGCGTCAGTGGGGGAGACAGGTTCTACGAGCAGTACTTC.

V and J are TRBV7-2 and TRBJ2-5; D is undetermined. The germline V gene has CDR1 SGHTA and CDR2 FQGNSA. The CDR3 totals 15 residues. Trimming took off 1 base at V and 2 bases at J, with 11 bases between the two ends. For the CDR3, the DNA is TGTGCCAGCAGCTTAGTCCATCTAGTACAAGAGACCCAGTACTTC. This translates into CASSLVHLVQETQYF.